Each of the 18 T cell receptor beta chains below was sequenced from the same sample in a study of blood T cells in healthy people across ages. Using a J-beta primer mix together with a sample-barcoded 5' primer, a second PCR was run for roughly 6 to 11 cycles. TCRdb reprocessed the 5' RACE reads via MiXCR and lists one record per CDR3 protein. Of roughly 1.9 million distinct CDR3 sequences listed, 39% were seen once; the top ten hold more than 20%. The specimen sequenced was blood. These receptor sequences come from a human donor in good health.

V is TRBV6-2 or TRBV6-3 and J is TRBJ1-2, with a tentative D call TRBD1 (5 bases). The CDR3 runs to 17 residues. Trimming left V 6 bases short and J 5 bases short, with 25 bases between. Germline-derived CDR1 and CDR2 are MNHEY and SVGEGT. CDR3 residues: CASSGPGPVILSYGYTF. In nucleotides, the CDR3 is TGTGCCAGCAGCGGACCGGGACCGGTAATCTTGAGTTATGGCTACACCTTC.

This clonotype was recorded a few times. The rearrangement uses TRBV6-5 and TRBJ2-5; TRBD1 matches at 8 bases. J was trimmed by 0 bases and V by 6 bases; bases with no gene match: 9. Germline loops: CDR1 MNHEY, CDR2 SVGAGI. The CDR3 extends over 16 amino acids. CDR3 sequence (DNA): TGTGCCAGCAGCCGAGGACAGGGCTGGTACCAAGAGACCCAGTACTTC. It is translated as CASSRGQGWYQETQYF.

This clonotype was observed a few times. The V call is TRBV5-1, the J call TRBJ1-2; D gene ambiguous. Trimming took off 4 bases at V and 6 bases at J, with 13 bases between the two ends. Germline V gives CDR1 SGHRS, CDR2 YFSETQ. CDR3 size: 13 residues. The CDR3 bases are TGCGCCAGCAGCCGGGTGGGAGATGATGGCTACACCTTC. Translation: CASSRVGDDGYTF. Together with reference TRBV5-1 and TRBJ1-2, the CDR3 gives the full variable domain: KAGVTQTPRYLIKTRGQQVTLSCSPISGHRSVSWYQQTPGQGLQFLFEYFSETQRNKGNFPGRFSGRQFSNSRSEMNVSTLELGDSALYLCASSRVGDDGYTFGSGTRLTVV.

The table lists this clonotype with a few counts. This chain joins TRBV4-3 and TRBJ2-4, with D perhaps matching TRBD1 or TRBD2 (6 bases each). The DNA end lines up better with TRBJ2-7; the J call may be wrong. This CDR3 is 14 amino acids long. CDR1 is LGHNA, CDR2 YSLEER, per germline. The DNA of the CDR3 is TGCGCCAGCAGCCCAAGGGGGGTTTTGGACGAGCAGTACTTC. This gives the protein CASSPRGVLDEQYF.

The chain carries TRBV3-1 and TRBJ2-7; D remains ambiguous. The CDR3 contains 13 residues. CDR1 LGHDT and CDR2 YNNKEL come from the germline V gene (reference sequence). The V end was cut by 1 base, the J end by 4 bases, with 8 bases between. CDR3 residues: CASSQVGEYEQYF. The DNA of the CDR3 is TGTGCCAGCAGCCAAGTCGGAGAGTACGAGCAGTACTTC.

With regard to this clonotype: A read error may explain this, as a much larger clone is one base away. The chain recombines TRBV20-1 with TRBJ2-4; possibly TRBD1 for D (6 bases). Germline values: CDR1 DFQATT, CDR2 SNEGSKA (reference sequence). V lost 7 bases to trimming and J lost 13 bases, with 29 bases between them. The CDR3 consists of 15 residues. For the CDR3, the DNA is TGCAGTGTTCACCCTATGTTGGGGGCCTACAATGAGCAGTACTTC. This translates into CSVHPMLGAYNEQYF.

This clonotype was detected many times. CDR3 nucleotide sequence: TGCGCCAGCAGCGGAATAATCCGGGACAGGGGATCCGAGCAGTACTTC. Encoded protein: CASSGIIRDRGSEQYF. This chain joins TRBV5-1 and TRBJ2-7; 10 bases fit TRBD1. The junction had 13 bases not matched to a gene; V was cut back by 4 bases and J by 6 bases. Germline CDR1 and CDR2: SGHRS and YFSETQ. The CDR3 runs to 16 residues.

This clonotype appeared a few times. V and J are TRBV20-1 and TRBJ2-5, with D perhaps TRBD2 (6 bases). Trimming took off 0 bases at V and 9 bases at J, with 23 bases between the two ends. CDR3 length equals 16 residues. CDR1 and CDR2 from the germline V gene are DFQATT and SNEGSKA (reference sequence). CDR3 nucleotide sequence: TGCAGTGCTAGAGATCGCTTAGGGACTCGCCCGGGGGCCCAGTACTTC. It translates to CSARDRLGTRPGAQYF.

In this sample, this clonotype turned up a few times. The chain couples TRBV7-2 to TRBJ1-6, with D possibly being TRBD1 (6 bases). The CDR3 length is 13 residues. Germline CDR1 SGHTA, CDR2 FQGNSA. The V end was cut by 7 bases, the J end by 6 bases, with 10 bases between. In nucleotides, the CDR3 is TGTGCCAGCAAGGGGGACGGTAATTCACCCCTCCACTTT. Amino acids: CASKGDGNSPLHF.

This clonotype was observed a handful of times. The chain combines TRBV12-3 or TRBV12-4 with TRBJ2-7; D not resolved. This CDR3 contains 18 residues. Trimming removed 0 bases at V and 2 bases at J, with 20 bases between. CDR3 region: CASSLAGITATRTYEQYF. The CDR3 DNA is TGTGCCAGCAGTTTAGCGGGCATTACGGCTACACGAACCTACGAGCAGTACTTC.

This clonotype was counted once. The CDR3 sequence is CASSEEGWIGRYEQYF. The CDR3 DNA follows: TGTGCCAGCAGTGAAGAGGGATGGATAGGGCGTTACGAGCAGTACTTC. V is TRBV2 and J is TRBJ2-4; no definite D call. The J call could be wrong; TRBJ2-7 is a better fit for the DNA end. Germline assignment: CDR1 SNHLY and CDR2 FYNNEI. This CDR3 is 16 amino acids long.

V is TRBV4-1 and J is TRBJ2-7; TRBD2 might be the D (6 bases). This CDR3 region has 14 residues. V gave up 2 bases and J gave up 1 base, with 9 bases separating them. Germline-derived CDR1 and CDR2 are MGHRA and YSYEKL. CDR3 coding DNA: TGCGCCAGCAGCCAAATCGGAGGGTCCTACGAGCAGTACTTC. It translates to CASSQIGGSYEQYF.

This clonotype was found a few times. The chain combines TRBV5-8 with TRBJ2-2; D is unresolved. The CDR3 extends over 18 amino acids. Deletions cut 2 bases from V and 7 bases from J, with 24 bases between. Germline V gives CDR1 SGHTS, CDR2 YDEGEE. This CDR3 is CASSLEEGQPAFRGELFF. The CDR3 bases are TGTGCCAGCAGCTTAGAAGAAGGCCAACCGGCGTTTCGCGGGGAGCTGTTTTTT.

The CDR3 reads CAWGQSNQPQHF. CDR3 sequence (DNA): TGTGCCTGGGGGCAGAGTAATCAGCCCCAGCATTTT. This chain joins TRBV30 and TRBJ1-5, with D unresolved. This CDR3 is 12 amino acids long. Germline CDR1 and CDR2: GTSNPN and SVGIG (reference sequence). V was shortened by 5 bases and J by 4 bases, with 9 bases between the two germline ends.

The CDR3 region is CASSQSTGELRETQYF. The CDR3, as DNA: TGTGCCAGCAGCCAATCAACAGGGGAGTTGAGGGAGACCCAGTACTTC. The rearrangement uses TRBV16 and TRBJ2-5; 7 bases map to TRBD1. The germline V gene has CDR1 KGHSY and CDR2 FQNENV. J was trimmed by 5 bases and V by 0 bases; bases with no gene match: 9. The CDR3 spans 16 residues.

CDR3 nucleotide sequence: TGTGCCAGCAGCTTGAGATCCAGGTCCTCTGGGGCCAACGTCCTGACTTTC. This gives the protein CASSLRSRSSGANVLTF. The chain carries TRBV7-3 and TRBJ2-6; D unclear. From germline, CDR1 is SGHTA and CDR2 FQGTGA. Trimming cost V 3 bases and J 0 bases, with 12 bases left between them. The CDR3 runs 17 residues.

V and J are TRBV24-1 and TRBJ1-2, with D perhaps TRBD1 (5 bases). This CDR3 has 14 amino acids. The germline V gene encodes CDR1 KGHDR and CDR2 SFDVKD. V lost 4 bases to trimming and J lost 8 bases, with 16 bases between them. The CDR3 loop reads CATSDIGGAGGYTF. CDR3 DNA sequence: TGTGCCACCAGTGACATCGGTGGGGCGGGCGGCTACACCTTC.

The chain combines TRBV28 with TRBJ2-1; D assignment may be TRBD1 or TRBD2 (6 bases each). The CDR3 is made up of 15 amino acids. Germline CDR1 reads MDHEN; CDR2 reads SYDVKM. Trimming stripped 3 bases from V and 10 bases from J, with 19 bases between. For the CDR3, the DNA is TGTGCCAGCAGTTTGGGGGGCGGAATAGTAAGGGAGCAGTTCTTC. It is translated as CASSLGGGIVREQFF.